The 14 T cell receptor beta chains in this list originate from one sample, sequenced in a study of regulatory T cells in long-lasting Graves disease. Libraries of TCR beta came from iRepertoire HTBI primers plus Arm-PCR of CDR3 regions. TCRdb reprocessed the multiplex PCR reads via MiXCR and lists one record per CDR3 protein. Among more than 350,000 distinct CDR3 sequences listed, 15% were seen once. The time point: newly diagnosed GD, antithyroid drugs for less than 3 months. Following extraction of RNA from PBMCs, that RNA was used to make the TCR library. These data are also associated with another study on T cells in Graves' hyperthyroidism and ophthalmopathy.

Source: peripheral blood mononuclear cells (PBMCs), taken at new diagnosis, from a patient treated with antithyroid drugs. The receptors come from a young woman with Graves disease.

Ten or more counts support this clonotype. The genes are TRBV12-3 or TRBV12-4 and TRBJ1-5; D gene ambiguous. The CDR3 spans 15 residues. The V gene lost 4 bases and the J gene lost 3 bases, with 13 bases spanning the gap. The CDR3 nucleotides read TGTGCCAGCAGTTATCGCAGCACGGACAATCAGCCCCAGCATTTT. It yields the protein CASSYRSTDNQPQHF.

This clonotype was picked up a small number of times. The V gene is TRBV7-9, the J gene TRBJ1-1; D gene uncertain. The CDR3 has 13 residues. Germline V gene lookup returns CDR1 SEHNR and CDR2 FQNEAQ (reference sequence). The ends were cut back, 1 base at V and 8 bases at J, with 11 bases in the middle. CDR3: CASSLVAGREAFF. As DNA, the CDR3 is TGTGCCAGCAGCTTAGTGGCGGGCAGAGAAGCTTTCTTT. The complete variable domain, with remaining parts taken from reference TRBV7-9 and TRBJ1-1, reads DTGVSQNPRHKITKRGQNVTFRCDPISEHNRLYWYRQTLGQGPEFLTYFQNEAQLEKSRLLSDRFSAERPKGSFSTLEIQRTEQGDSAMYLCASSLVAGREAFFGQGTRLTVV.

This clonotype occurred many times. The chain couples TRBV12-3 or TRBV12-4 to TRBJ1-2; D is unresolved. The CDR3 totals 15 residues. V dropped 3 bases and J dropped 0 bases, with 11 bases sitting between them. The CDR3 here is CASSFGVGANYGYTF. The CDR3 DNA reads TGTGCCAGCAGTTTTGGGGTTGGAGCTAACTATGGCTACACCTTC.

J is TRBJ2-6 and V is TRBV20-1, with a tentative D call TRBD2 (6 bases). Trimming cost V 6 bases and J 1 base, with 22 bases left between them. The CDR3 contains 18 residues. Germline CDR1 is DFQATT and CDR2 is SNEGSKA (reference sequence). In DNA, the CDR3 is TGCAGTGCATCTACCCCTGTCCGGGGGACTTCTGGGGCCAACGTCCTGACTTTC. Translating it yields CSASTPVRGTSGANVLTF.

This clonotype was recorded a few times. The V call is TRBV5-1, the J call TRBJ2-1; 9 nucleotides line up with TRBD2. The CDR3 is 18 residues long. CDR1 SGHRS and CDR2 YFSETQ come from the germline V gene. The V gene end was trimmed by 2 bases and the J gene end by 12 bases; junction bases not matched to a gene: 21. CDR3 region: CASSFGGRVGLPTKGQFF. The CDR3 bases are TGCGCCAGCAGCTTCGGCGGGAGGGTCGGATTGCCTACGAAGGGGCAGTTCTTC. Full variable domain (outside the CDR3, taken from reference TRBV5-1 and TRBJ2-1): KAGVTQTPRYLIKTRGQQVTLSCSPISGHRSVSWYQQTPGQGLQFLFEYFSETQRNKGNFPGRFSGRQFSNSRSEMNVSTLELGDSALYLCASSFGGRVGLPTKGQFFGPGTRLTVL.

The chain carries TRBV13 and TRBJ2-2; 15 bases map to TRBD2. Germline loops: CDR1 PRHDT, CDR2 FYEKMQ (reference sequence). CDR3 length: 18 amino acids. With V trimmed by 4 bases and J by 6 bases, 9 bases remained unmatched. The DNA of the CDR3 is TGTGCCAGCAGCTCCGTCGGACTAGCGGGAGGGTCTTCCGGGGAGCTGTTTTTT. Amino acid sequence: CASSSVGLAGGSSGELFF.

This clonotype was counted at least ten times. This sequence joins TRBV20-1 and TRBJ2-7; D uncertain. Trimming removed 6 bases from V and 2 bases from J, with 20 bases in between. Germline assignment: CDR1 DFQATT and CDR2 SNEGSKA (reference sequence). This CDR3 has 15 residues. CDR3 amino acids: CSASWAVDTAYEQYF. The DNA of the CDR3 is TGCAGTGCCTCCTGGGCTGTAGATACGGCCTACGAGCAGTACTTC.

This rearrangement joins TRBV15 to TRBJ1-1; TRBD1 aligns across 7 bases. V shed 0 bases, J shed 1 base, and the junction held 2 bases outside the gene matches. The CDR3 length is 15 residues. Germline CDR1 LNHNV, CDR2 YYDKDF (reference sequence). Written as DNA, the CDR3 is TGTGCCACCAGCAGAGACTACAGGGGGAACACTGAAGCTTTCTTT. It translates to CATSRDYRGNTEAFF.

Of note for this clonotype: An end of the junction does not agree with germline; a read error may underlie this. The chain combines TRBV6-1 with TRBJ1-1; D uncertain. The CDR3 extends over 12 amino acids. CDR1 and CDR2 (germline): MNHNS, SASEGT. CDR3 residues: CASRPTMAESFF. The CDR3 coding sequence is TGTGCCAGCAGGCCTACAATGGCTGAATCTTTCTTT.

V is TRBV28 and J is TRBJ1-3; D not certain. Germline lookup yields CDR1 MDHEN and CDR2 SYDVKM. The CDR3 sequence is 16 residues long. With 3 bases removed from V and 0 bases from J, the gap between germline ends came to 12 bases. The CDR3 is CASSFLGSDSGNTIYF. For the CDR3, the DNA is TGTGCCAGCAGTTTTTTGGGGTCCGACTCTGGAAACACCATATATTTT.

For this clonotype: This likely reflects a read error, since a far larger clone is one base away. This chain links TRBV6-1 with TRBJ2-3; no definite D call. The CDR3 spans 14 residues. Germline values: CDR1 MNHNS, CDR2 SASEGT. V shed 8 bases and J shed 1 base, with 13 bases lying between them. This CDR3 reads CASCATPGTDTQYF. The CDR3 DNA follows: TGTGCCAGCTGTGCCACCCCAGGCACAGATACGCAGTATTTT.

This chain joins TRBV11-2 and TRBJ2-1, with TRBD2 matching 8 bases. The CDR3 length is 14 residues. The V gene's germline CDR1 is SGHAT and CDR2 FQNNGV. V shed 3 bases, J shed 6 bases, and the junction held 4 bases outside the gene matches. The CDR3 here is CASSFGTRGNEQFF. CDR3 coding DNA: TGTGCCAGCAGCTTCGGGACTAGGGGCAATGAGCAGTTCTTC.

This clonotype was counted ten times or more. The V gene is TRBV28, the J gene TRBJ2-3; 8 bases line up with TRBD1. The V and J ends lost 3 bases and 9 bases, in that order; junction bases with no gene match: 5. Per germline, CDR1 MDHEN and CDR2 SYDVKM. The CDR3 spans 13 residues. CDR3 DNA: TGTGCCAGCAGTTTGCACAGGGGGGACACGCAGTATTTT. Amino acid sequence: CASSLHRGDTQYF.

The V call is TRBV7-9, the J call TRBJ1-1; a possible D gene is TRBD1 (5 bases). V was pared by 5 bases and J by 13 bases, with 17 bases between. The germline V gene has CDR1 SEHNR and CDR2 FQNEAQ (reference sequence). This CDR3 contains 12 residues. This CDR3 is CASSIGDSLSFF. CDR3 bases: TGTGCCAGCAGCATAGGGGACTCGCTAAGTTTCTTT.